This T cell receptor (beta chain) was recorded in a study of cytomegalovirus exposure and HLA in healthy donors. CDR3 length: 14 residues. The germline V and J ends were trimmed by 5 bases and 3 bases, with 13 bases remaining between them. Germline loops: CDR1 SGHTA, CDR2 FQGNSA. With 60 Vbeta and 13 Jbeta primers, the PCR was carried out. The protocol was immunoSEQ multiplex PCR, while the TCRdb copy is restricted to in-frame clones and leaves out a portion. Of about 200,000 clones listed, around 85% are singletons. The TCR comes from a man in his forties or fifties in good health and CMV-seronegative. The chain uses TRBV7-2 and TRBJ1-1; D might be TRBD1 (5 bases). The sequenced material came from PBMCs. This chain's CDR3 is CASSPGQSHTEAFF. For the CDR3, the DNA is TGTGCCAGCAGCCCTGGACAATCACACACTGAAGCTTTCTTT. Full variable domain (outside the CDR3, taken from reference TRBV7-2 and TRBJ1-1): GAGVSQSPSNKVTEKGKDVELRCDPISGHTALYWYRQSLGQGLEFLIYFQGNSAPDKSGLPSDRFSAERTGGSVSTLTIQRTQQEDSAVYLCASSPGQSHTEAFFGQGTRLTVV.